This T cell receptor beta chain came from a study of early stage breast cancer tumors. The overall study: The ER+/PR+/HER2- tumors included about 8 ductal and a few lobular carcinomas. Around 10-fold was the mean read coverage per sample.

Clones were read by immunoSEQ multiplex PCR, and TCRdb kept only the in-frame ones, dropping some. The sample holds 35,000 to 45,000 clones; around 68% are singletons and the top ten take 6.5% to 8%. Material: blood. The source is a person in their sixties with breast cancer.

The CDR3 here is CASSSTPGRGRNEQFF. The CDR3 nucleotides are TGTGCCAGCAGTTCAACTCCGGGGCGGGGGCGTAATGAGCAGTTCTTC. The chain carries TRBV28 and TRBJ2-1; D is possibly TRBD2 (7 bases). V dropped 4 bases and J dropped 7 bases, with 20 bases sitting between them. The CDR3 contains 16 residues. Germline V gene data show CDR1 as MDHEN and CDR2 as SYDVKM.